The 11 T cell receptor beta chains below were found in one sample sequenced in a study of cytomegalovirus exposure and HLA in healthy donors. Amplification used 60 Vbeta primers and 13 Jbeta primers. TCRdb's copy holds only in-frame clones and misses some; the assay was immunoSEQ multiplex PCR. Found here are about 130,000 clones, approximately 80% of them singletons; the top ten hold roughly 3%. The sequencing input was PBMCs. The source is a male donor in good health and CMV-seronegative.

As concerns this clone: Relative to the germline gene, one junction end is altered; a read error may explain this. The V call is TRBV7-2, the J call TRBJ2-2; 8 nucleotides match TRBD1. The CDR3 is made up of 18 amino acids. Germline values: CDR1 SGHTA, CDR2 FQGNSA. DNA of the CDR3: TGTGCCAGCAGCCTAGCTAGATTGACAGGGGCGAACACCGGGGAGCTGTTTTTT. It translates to CASSLARLTGANTGELFF. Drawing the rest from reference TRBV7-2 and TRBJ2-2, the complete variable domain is GAGVSQSPSNKVTEKGKDVELRCDPISGHTALYWYRQSLGQGLEFLIYFQGNSAPDKSGLPSDRFSAERTGGSVSTLTIQRTQQEDSAVYLCASSLARLTGANTGELFFGEGSRLTVL.

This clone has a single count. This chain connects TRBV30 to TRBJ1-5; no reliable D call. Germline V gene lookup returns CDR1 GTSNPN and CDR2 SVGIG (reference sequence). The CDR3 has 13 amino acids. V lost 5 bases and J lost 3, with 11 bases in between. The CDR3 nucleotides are TGTGCCTGGGCAAACAGTGACAATCAGCCCCAGCATTTT. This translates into CAWANSDNQPQHF. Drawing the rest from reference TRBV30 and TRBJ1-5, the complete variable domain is SQTIHQWPATLVQPVGSPLSLECTVEGTSNPNLYWYRQAAGRGLQLLFYSVGIGQISSEVPQNLSASRPQDRQFILSSKKLLLSDSGFYLCAWANSDNQPQHFGDGTRLSIL.

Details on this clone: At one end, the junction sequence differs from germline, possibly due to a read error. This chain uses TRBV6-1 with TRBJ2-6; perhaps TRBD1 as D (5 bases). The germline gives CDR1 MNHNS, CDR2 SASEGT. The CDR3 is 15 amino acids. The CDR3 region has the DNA TGTGCCAGCAGTGAAGGGGGCTCTGGGGCCAACGGCCTGACTTTC. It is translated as CASSEGGSGANGLTF.

Here the CDR3 reads CASRNTEAFF. DNA of the CDR3: TGTGCCAGCCGGAACACTGAAGCTTTCTTT. The chain recombines TRBV2 with TRBJ1-1; D is undetermined. Trimming took 8 bases from V and 1 from J, leaving 2 bases between them. Germline CDR1 and CDR2: SNHLY and FYNNEI. This CDR3 region has 10 residues.

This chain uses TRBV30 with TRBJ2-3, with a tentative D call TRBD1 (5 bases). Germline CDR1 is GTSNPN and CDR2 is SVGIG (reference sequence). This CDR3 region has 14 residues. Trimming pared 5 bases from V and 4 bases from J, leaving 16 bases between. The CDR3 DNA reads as TGTGCCTGGGGTCCTACAGGAAAATCAGATACGCAGTATTTT. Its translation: CAWGPTGKSDTQYF.

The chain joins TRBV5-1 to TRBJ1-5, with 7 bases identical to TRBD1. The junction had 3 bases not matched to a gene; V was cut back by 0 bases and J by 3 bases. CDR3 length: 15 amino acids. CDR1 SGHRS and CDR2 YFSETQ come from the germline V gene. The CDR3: CASSLAGTDNQPQHF. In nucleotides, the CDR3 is TGCGCCAGCAGCTTGGCGGGGACAGACAATCAGCCCCAGCATTTT.

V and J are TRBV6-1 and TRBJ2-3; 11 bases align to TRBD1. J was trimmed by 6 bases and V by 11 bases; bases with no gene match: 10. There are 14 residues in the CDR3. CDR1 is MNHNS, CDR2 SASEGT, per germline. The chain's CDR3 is CAVGGGQGVDTQYF. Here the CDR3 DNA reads TGTGCCGTAGGGGGGGGACAGGGGGTTGATACGCAGTATTTT.

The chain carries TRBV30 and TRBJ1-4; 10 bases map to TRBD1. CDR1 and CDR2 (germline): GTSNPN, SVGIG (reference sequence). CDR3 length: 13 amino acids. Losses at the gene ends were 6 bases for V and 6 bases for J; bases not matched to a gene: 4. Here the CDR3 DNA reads TGTGCCTGTAGGGACAGGGGCCATGAAAAACTGTTTTTT. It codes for CACRDRGHEKLFF. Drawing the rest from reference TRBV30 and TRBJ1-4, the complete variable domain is SQTIHQWPATLVQPVGSPLSLECTVEGTSNPNLYWYRQAAGRGLQLLFYSVGIGQISSEVPQNLSASRPQDRQFILSSKKLLLSDSGFYLCACRDRGHEKLFFGSGTQLSVL.

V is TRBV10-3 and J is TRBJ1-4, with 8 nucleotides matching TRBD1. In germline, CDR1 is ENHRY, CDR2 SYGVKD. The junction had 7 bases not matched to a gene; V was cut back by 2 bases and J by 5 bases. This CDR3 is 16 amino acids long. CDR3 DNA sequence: TGTGCCATCAGTGAGCCCAGGGGGCTGGGAAATGAAAAACTGTTTTTT. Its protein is CAISEPRGLGNEKLFF.

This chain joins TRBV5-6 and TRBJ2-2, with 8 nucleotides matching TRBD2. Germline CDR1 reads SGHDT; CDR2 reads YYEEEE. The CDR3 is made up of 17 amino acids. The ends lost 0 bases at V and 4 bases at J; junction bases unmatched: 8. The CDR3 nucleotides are TGTGCCAGCAGCTTGGCGGCGGGAGGAGGTTTCACCGGGGAGCTGTTTTTT. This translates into CASSLAAGGGFTGELFF.

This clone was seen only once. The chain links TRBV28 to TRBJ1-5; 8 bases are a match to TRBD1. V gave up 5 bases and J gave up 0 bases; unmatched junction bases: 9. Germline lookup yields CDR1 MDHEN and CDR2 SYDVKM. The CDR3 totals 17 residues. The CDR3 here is CASSPRGQLNSNQPQHF. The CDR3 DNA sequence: TGTGCCAGCAGTCCCAGGGGGCAATTGAATAGCAATCAGCCCCAGCATTTT.